This T cell receptor (beta chain) was sequenced in a study of identifying expanded T cells in peripheral blood. Method: immunoSEQ multiplex PCR; TCRdb's copy keeps in-frame clones and lacks some. Of 120,000 or so clones listed, about 80% are singletons. CDR3 size: 15 residues. The ends lost 2 bases at V and 7 bases at J; junction bases unmatched: 4. Looked up from germline, CDR1 is MNHEY and CDR2 is SVGAGI. V usage is TRBV6-5 and J usage is TRBJ2-1; 11 nucleotides line up with TRBD2. This TCR was sampled from a person between 18 and 69 years old in good health. The sequenced sample consisted of blood. The CDR3 protein is CASSYRLAGGNEQFF. The CDR3 bases are TGTGCCAGCAGTTACAGGCTAGCGGGGGGTAATGAGCAGTTCTTC.